The clone carrying this T cell receptor beta chain was counted many times. Its antigen is as yet unknown. Germline V gives CDR1 DFQATT, CDR2 SNEGSKA (reference sequence). This CDR3 region has 15 residues. V lost 5 bases and J lost 7, with 23 bases in between. This entry is derived from a study of T cells after yellow fever vaccination. TCR cDNA was made by 5'RACE template switching, adding a universal primer site and UMIs. TCRdb ran MiXCR on the 5' RACE reads and lists one entry per CDR3 protein. The sample lists under 350,000 distinct CDR3 sequences; about 4% were seen once. Overall study findings and caveats: Repertoires obtained by FACS sorting could include abundant clonotypes that entered as contaminants from the bulk population. The booster saw the reappearance of most primary-vaccination clones (approximately 96% CD4, about 90% CD8). Faster peaking, at day 5 versus 15, marked a secondary response that was weaker.

This chain uses TRBV20-1 with TRBJ1-1, with a weak D call TRBD1 (6 bases). The sequence derives from a man younger than 35 who received the YFV17D yellow fever vaccine. The specimen comprised PBMCs, sampled 5 days after the yellow fever booster vaccination. CDR3 sequence: CSAPIGGQGRDEAFF. For the CDR3, the DNA is TGCAGTGCTCCCATAGGGGGGCAGGGGAGAGATGAAGCTTTCTTT.